This T cell receptor (beta chain) came from a study of CD8+ T cells in alopecia areata. Background on the study: Treated patients were dosed with oral tofacitinib, taking 5 to 10 mg twice daily.

Broader study findings: Lesional tissue from the scalp (especially in alopecia totalis/universalis) showed higher clonality than normal scalp. Resident alphabeta T cells of normal skin are also sequenced in scalp samples.

Reverse transcribed after extraction, RNA yielded cDNA as the sequencing template. The table came from immunoSEQ multiplex PCR; TCRdb's copy has only in-frame clones and leaves some out. In the table there are approximately 65,000 clones, approximately 46% of which are singletons. To note about this clone: Its antigen is unidentified.

Both peripheral blood and punch biopsies of lesional scalp skin were obtained from patients who had alopecia areata. The V end was cut by 1 base, the J end by 3 bases, with 10 bases between. CDR3 length equals 14 residues. Germline values: CDR1 SEHNR, CDR2 FQNEAQ (reference sequence). This sequence was found in a human donor with alopecia areata. This rearrangement joins TRBV7-9 to TRBJ2-7; no clear D gene. The sequencing used CD8+ T cells sorted from blood, collected at week 0. CDR3 in amino acids: CASSLGGPIYEQYF. As DNA, the CDR3 is TGTGCCAGCAGCTTAGGAGGACCAATCTACGAGCAGTACTTC.